The 22 T cell receptor beta chains below all came from one sample that was sequenced in a study of blood T cell repertoires in COVID-19. The repertoire was sequenced with immunoSEQ multiplex PCR; TCRdb's copy has only in-frame clones and lacks some. The table lists around 250,000 clones, approximately 89% of them singletons. The sample taken for sequencing was peripheral blood. The receptors were sampled from a woman aged 40 to 49 who had recovered from COVID-19.

The chain has TRBV30 and TRBJ2-5, with TRBD2 matching 8 bases. Germline V CDR1 and CDR2: GTSNPN, SVGIG (reference sequence). The CDR3 length is 15 residues. Germline trimming cut 3 bases from V and 5 bases from J; bases unmatched to any gene: 11. CDR3 DNA sequence: TGTGCCTGGAGACAAAAAGGACTAGCAGGGGAGACCCAGTACTTC. It is translated as CAWRQKGLAGETQYF.

The gene calls are TRBV12-5 and TRBJ1-1, with D unclear. V was shortened by 2 bases and J by 11 bases, with 9 bases between the two germline ends. Per germline, CDR1 LGHNT and CDR2 FRNRAP. This CDR3 contains 11 residues. The CDR3 loop is CASGLISRAFF. DNA for the CDR3: TGTGCTAGTGGTTTGATTTCTCGGGCTTTCTTT.

This clone came up once. For the CDR3, the DNA is TGCGCCAGCAGTTTTAGCGGGCAGAACACCGGGGAGCTGTTTTTT. Its translation: CASSFSGQNTGELFF. The chain joins TRBV5-1 to TRBJ2-2, with TRBD2 matching 7 bases. J was trimmed by 1 base and V by 5 bases; bases with no gene match: 5. This CDR3 is built from 15 residues. The germline V gene encodes CDR1 SGHRS and CDR2 YFSETQ.

The rearrangement links TRBV7-6 to TRBJ2-1; D remains unclear. The CDR3 totals 13 residues. The germline V gene has CDR1 SGHVS and CDR2 FNYEAQ. V lost 2 bases, J lost 10 bases, and 12 bases lay in between. The CDR3 reads CASSLLGRREQFF. As DNA, the CDR3 is TGTGCCAGCAGCTTACTTGGGCGACGGGAGCAGTTCTTC.

This chain links TRBV30 with TRBJ2-7; 7 nucleotides agree with TRBD2. Germline assignment: CDR1 GTSNPN and CDR2 SVGIG (reference sequence). The CDR3 is 14 amino acids. V lost 0 bases, J lost 0 bases, and 2 bases stayed unmatched. The CDR3 spells CAWSVSGGSYEQYF. The CDR3 DNA reads TGTGCCTGGAGTGTATCGGGGGGCTCCTACGAGCAGTACTTC.

The chain has TRBV7-9 and TRBJ2-7; TRBD2 agrees at 7 bases. This CDR3 has 13 residues. With V trimmed by 3 bases and J by 6 bases, 5 bases remained unmatched. Germline V gene data show CDR1 as SEHNR and CDR2 as FQNEAQ (reference sequence). The CDR3 DNA reads as TGTGCCAGCAGCTTTTACGGGGGGTCCGAGCAGTACTTC. Translating it yields CASSFYGGSEQYF.

The V call is TRBV5-5, the J call TRBJ2-3; 11 bases match TRBD2. The CDR3 sequence is 19 residues long. CDR1 SGHKS and CDR2 YYEKEE come from the germline V gene (reference sequence). V shed 3 bases, J shed 0 bases, and the junction held 12 bases outside the gene matches. Here the CDR3 reads CASSSRHLGTSGSTDTQYF. The CDR3 nucleotides read TGTGCCAGCAGCTCACGTCACCTCGGGACTAGCGGAAGCACAGATACGCAGTATTTT.

The chain has TRBV5-1 and TRBJ1-2; 7 positions agree with TRBD1. The V gene's germline CDR1 is SGHRS and CDR2 YFSETQ. The length of the CDR3 is 16 residues. J gave up 1 base and V 1 base, and 7 bases lay outside the gene matches. As DNA, the CDR3 is TGCGCCAGCAGCTTGTACAGGGGAGGCGGTAACTATGGCTACACCTTC. Its protein is CASSLYRGGGNYGYTF.

This chain connects TRBV7-2 to TRBJ2-1, with D perhaps matching TRBD2 (5 bases). Germline lookup yields CDR1 SGHTA and CDR2 FQGNSA. Trimming removed 5 bases from V and 10 bases from J, with 15 bases in between. This CDR3 has 13 amino acids. The CDR3 DNA reads TGTGCCAGCAGCCAGCCGGGGAAACGGGAGCAGTTCTTC. Its protein is CASSQPGKREQFF.

The table lists this clone with a count of one. The chain carries TRBV9 and TRBJ2-7; 7 nucleotides agree with TRBD2. After removal of 0 bases from V and 2 bases from J, the junction contained 2 bases not matched to a gene. The CDR3 is 14 residues long. Germline CDR1 SGDLS, CDR2 YYNGEE. CDR3 sequence reads: CASSVGGGPYEQYF. The CDR3 nucleotides are TGTGCCAGCAGCGTAGGCGGGGGACCCTACGAGCAGTACTTC.

This chain's CDR3 is CSVEMEGYTF. As DNA, the CDR3 is TGCAGCGTTGAAATGGAGGGCTACACCTTC. The rearrangement uses TRBV29-1 and TRBJ1-2; D ambiguous. The CDR3 contains 10 residues. The germline V gene has CDR1 SQVTM and CDR2 ANQGSEA. V dropped 2 bases and J dropped 8 bases, with 6 bases sitting between them. The full variable domain, rest sourced from reference TRBV29-1 and TRBJ1-2, is SAVISQKPSRDICQRGTSLTIQCQVDSQVTMMFWYRQQPGQSLTLIATANQGSEATYESGFVIDKFPISRPNLTFSTLTVSNMSPEDSSIYLCSVEMEGYTFGSGTRLTVV.

This chain uses TRBV19 with TRBJ2-3; 8 bases agree with TRBD2. Losses at the gene ends were 3 bases for V and 6 bases for J; bases not matched to a gene: 8. The CDR3 runs to 15 residues. Germline CDR1 LNHDA, CDR2 SQIVND (reference sequence). The CDR3 bases are TGTGCCAGTAGTATTGTACGGGGGGGCTTTGATACGCAGTATTTT. Amino acid sequence: CASSIVRGGFDTQYF.

This chain connects TRBV19 to TRBJ2-7; the D is unclear. This CDR3 region has 14 residues. Trimming removed 5 bases from V and 3 bases from J, with 14 bases in between. CDR1 is LNHDA, CDR2 SQIVND, per germline (reference sequence). This chain's CDR3 is CASSAGSLLYEQYF. DNA for the CDR3: TGTGCCAGTAGTGCCGGGTCCCTACTCTACGAGCAGTACTTC. The complete variable domain, with remaining parts taken from reference TRBV19 and TRBJ2-7, reads DGGITQSPKYLFRKEGQNVTLSCEQNLNHDAMYWYRQDPGQGLRLIYYSQIVNDFQKGDIAEGYSVSREKKESFPLTVTSAQKNPTAFYLCASSAGSLLYEQYFGPGTRLTVT.

V and J are TRBV10-3 and TRBJ2-2; perhaps TRBD2 as D (6 bases). V gave up 1 base and J gave up 1 base, with 10 bases separating them. CDR1 ENHRY and CDR2 SYGVKD come from the germline V gene. CDR3 length: 16 amino acids. CDR3 residues: CAISEWEERNTGELFF. The CDR3 bases are TGTGCCATCAGTGAGTGGGAGGAGAGGAACACCGGGGAGCTGTTTTTT.

The gene calls are TRBV6-4 and TRBJ1-2, with TRBD1 matching 7 bases. The junction had 7 bases not matched to a gene; V was cut back by 4 bases and J by 2 bases. CDR1 and CDR2 from the germline V gene are MRHNA and SNTAGT. There are 15 residues in the CDR3. CDR3 nucleotides: TGTGCCAGCAGTGCCACAGGGGTACCAAACTATGGCTACACCTTC. This encodes CASSATGVPNYGYTF.

The gene calls are TRBV5-1 and TRBJ2-5; D remains ambiguous. This CDR3 region has 14 residues. Trimming took off 1 base at V and 2 bases at J, with 9 bases between the two ends. CDR1 and CDR2 (germline): SGHRS, YFSETQ. The CDR3 region is CASSLNALQETQYF. The CDR3 coding sequence is TGCGCCAGCAGCTTGAATGCGTTACAAGAGACCCAGTACTTC.

This clone came up a few times. The V call is TRBV9, the J call TRBJ2-1, with 7 bases aligning to TRBD2. The trim removed 0 bases at V and 12 bases at J, leaving 6 bases unmatched. This CDR3 has 13 amino acids. Germline values: CDR1 SGDLS, CDR2 YYNGEE. For the CDR3, the DNA is TGTGCCAGCAGCGTAGCGGGGAGGGATGGGCAGTTCTTC. Translating gives CASSVAGRDGQFF.

The chain recombines TRBV19 with TRBJ1-4; the D gene is possibly TRBD1 (5 bases). The CDR3 has 15 residues. With 10 bases removed from V and 5 bases from J, the gap between germline ends came to 20 bases. The germline gives CDR1 LNHDA, CDR2 SQIVND (reference sequence). CDR3 region: CATFNPGEANEKLFF. The CDR3 DNA sequence: TGTGCCACCTTTAACCCGGGGGAGGCGAATGAAAAACTGTTTTTT.

The gene calls are TRBV6-6 and TRBJ2-3; the D gene is possibly TRBD2 (5 bases). The CDR3 extends over 16 amino acids. Looked up from germline, CDR1 is MNHNY and CDR2 is SVGAGI (reference sequence). The V and J ends lost 0 bases and 1 base respectively, with 11 bases between them. CDR3 coding DNA: TGTGCCAGCAGTTACTCGGACTTCCTCCGCACAGATACGCAGTATTTT. This codes for CASSYSDFLRTDTQYF.

This rearrangement joins TRBV5-1 to TRBJ2-3; 13 positions match TRBD2. Germline V gene lookup returns CDR1 SGHRS and CDR2 YFSETQ. J gave up 0 bases and V 3 bases, and 1 base lay outside the gene matches. The length of the CDR3 is 16 residues. CDR3 sequence reads: CASSWTSGGSTDTQYF. In DNA form, the CDR3 reads TGCGCCAGCAGCTGGACTAGCGGGGGTAGCACAGATACGCAGTATTTT.

This CDR3 reads CASGWGGSGNTIYF. The CDR3 DNA is TGTGCTAGTGGTTGGGGCGGCTCTGGAAACACCATATATTTT. V is TRBV12-5 and J is TRBJ1-3; D is possibly TRBD1 (5 bases). Trimming pared 4 bases from V and 0 bases from J, leaving 7 bases between. The CDR3 is 14 residues long. Germline-derived CDR1 and CDR2 are LGHNT and FRNRAP.

This chain uses TRBV6-6 with TRBJ1-6, with 8 positions matching TRBD1. Germline V gives CDR1 MNHNY, CDR2 SVGAGI (reference sequence). The V segment lost 6 bases and the J segment 7 bases; nucleotides outside the gene matches: 8. The CDR3 runs to 15 residues. The CDR3 loop is CASRHTGGRNSPLHF. In nucleotides, the CDR3 is TGTGCCAGCAGGCACACAGGGGGGAGGAATTCACCCCTCCACTTT.